This TCR beta chain was found in a study of breast tumors, draining lymph nodes, adjacent tissues. This CDR3 comprises 13 residues. Trimming took 1 base from V and 13 from J, leaving 16 bases between them. Germline lookup yields CDR1 SGHTA and CDR2 FQGNSA. Axillary draining lymph nodes of breast cancer patients supplied the node samples. TCRdb reprocessed the multiplex PCR reads with MiXCR, giving one entry per CDR3 protein. This repertoire shows 120,000 to 150,000 distinct CDR3 sequences, 30% to 35% found once; its top ten account for around 2.3%. This clonotype was counted many times. The sample was axillary lymph node tissue. The chain is built from TRBV7-2 and TRBJ1-2; TRBD1 might be the D (5 bases). This TCR derives from a female donor with breast cancer. Some clones in this sample may be carry-over from other donors' samples. The CDR3 reads CASSLGLRDGSTF. CDR3 nucleotides: TGTGCCAGCAGCTTAGGTCTTCGGGACGGCAGCACCTTC.